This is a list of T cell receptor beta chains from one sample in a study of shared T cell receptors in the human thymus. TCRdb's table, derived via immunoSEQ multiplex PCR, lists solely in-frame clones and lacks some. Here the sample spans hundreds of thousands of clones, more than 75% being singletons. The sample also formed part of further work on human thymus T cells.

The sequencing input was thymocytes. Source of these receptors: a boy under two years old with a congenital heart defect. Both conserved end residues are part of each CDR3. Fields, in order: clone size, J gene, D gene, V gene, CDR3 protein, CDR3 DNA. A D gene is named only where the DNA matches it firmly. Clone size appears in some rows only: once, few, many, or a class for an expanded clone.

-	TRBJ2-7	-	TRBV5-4	CASSFGTDSYEQYF	TGTGCCAGCAGCTTCGGGACTGACTCCTACGAGCAGTACTTC
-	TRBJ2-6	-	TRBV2	CASSEAAEGTQFPGANVLTF	TGTGCCAGCAGTGAAGCGGCCGAAGGGACACAATTCCCTGGGGCCAACGTCCTGACTTTC
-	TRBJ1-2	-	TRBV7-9	CASREMAGNYGYTF	TGTGCCAGCAGGGAAATGGCAGGGAACTATGGCTACACCTTC
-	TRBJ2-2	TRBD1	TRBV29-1	CSARTGPGELFF	TGCAGCGCCCGGACAGGACCCGGGGAGCTGTTTTTT
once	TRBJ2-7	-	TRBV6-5	CASSQLDSLGQYF	TGTGCCAGCAGTCAATTGGACAGCCTGGGGCAGTACTTC
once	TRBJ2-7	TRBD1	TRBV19	CASSTRTGDEQYF	TGTGCCAGTAGTACGAGGACAGGGGACGAGCAGTACTTC
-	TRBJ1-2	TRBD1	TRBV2	CASSDRQGAYYGYTF	TGTGCCAGCAGTGATCGACAGGGGGCCTACTATGGCTACACCTTC
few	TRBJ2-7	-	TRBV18	CASSRSPCPEQYF	TGTGCCAGCTCCCGAAGCCCATGTCCCGAGCAGTACTTC
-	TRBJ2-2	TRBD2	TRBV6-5	CASSFGTSGGTGELFF	TGTGCCAGCAGTTTCGGGACTAGCGGGGGAACCGGGGAGCTGTTTTTT
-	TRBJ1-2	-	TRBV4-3	CASSQDGGYYGYTF	TGCGCCAGCAGCCAAGATGGCGGCTACTATGGCTACACCTTC
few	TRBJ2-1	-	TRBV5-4	CASSLDNRVSNEQFF	TGTGCCAGCAGCTTGGACAACAGGGTAAGCAATGAGCAGTTCTTC
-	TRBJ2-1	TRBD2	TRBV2	CASSQTQGLAGGYNEQFF	TGTGCCAGCAGCCAAACCCAGGGACTAGCGGGGGGGTACAATGAGCAGTTCTTC
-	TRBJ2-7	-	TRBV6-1	CASSESPLVGDEQYF	TGTGCCAGCAGTGAATCCCCACTAGTCGGCGACGAGCAGTACTTC
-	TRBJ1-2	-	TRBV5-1	CASSSIGGGAHGYTF	TGCGCCAGCAGCTCGATCGGGGGAGGGGCTCATGGCTACACCTTC
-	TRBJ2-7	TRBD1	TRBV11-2	CASPLGGTGEAYEQYF	TGTGCCAGCCCCTTAGGGGGGACAGGGGAGGCCTACGAGCAGTACTTC
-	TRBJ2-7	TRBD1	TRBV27	CASSFNDRGSTNEQYF	TGTGCCAGCAGTTTCAACGACAGGGGCTCTACGAACGAGCAGTACTTC
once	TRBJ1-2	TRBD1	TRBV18	CASSPRDRVIYGYTF	TGTGCCAGCTCACCGAGGGACAGGGTGATCTATGGCTACACCTTC
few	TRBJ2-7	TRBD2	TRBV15	CATSKRLAGGYEQYF	TGTGCCACCAGCAAACGACTAGCGGGAGGGTACGAGCAGTACTTC
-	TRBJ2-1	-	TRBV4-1	CASSPLTGWYSTYNEQFF	TGCGCCAGCAGCCCCCTCACAGGGTGGTACTCTACCTACAATGAGCAGTTCTTC
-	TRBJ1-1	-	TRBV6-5	CASLTGPRENTEAFF	TGTGCCAGTCTGACCGGGCCCAGGGAGAACACTGAAGCTTTCTTT
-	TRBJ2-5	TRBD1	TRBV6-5	CASSSQGNETQYF	TGTGCCAGCAGTTCACAGGGGAACGAGACCCAGTACTTC
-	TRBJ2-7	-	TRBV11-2	CASSFHLRQAYEQYF	TGTGCCAGCAGCTTCCACTTAAGACAGGCCTACGAGCAGTACTTC
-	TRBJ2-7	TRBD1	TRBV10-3	CAISPGQGDSYEQYF	TGTGCCATCAGTCCGGGACAGGGAGACTCCTACGAGCAGTACTTC
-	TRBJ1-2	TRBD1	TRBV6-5	CASKLPGTANYGYTF	TGTGCCAGCAAATTACCCGGGACAGCTAACTATGGCTACACCTTC
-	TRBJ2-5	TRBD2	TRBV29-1	CSVERASGVWETQYF	TGCAGCGTTGAGAGGGCTAGCGGGGTCTGGGAGACCCAGTACTTC
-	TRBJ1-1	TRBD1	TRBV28	CASSLSPDRGTEAFF	TGTGCCAGCAGTTTATCCCCGGACAGGGGTACTGAAGCTTTCTTT
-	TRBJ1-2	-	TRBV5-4	CASSLAAGYGYTF	TGTGCCAGCAGCTTGGCGGCGGGGTATGGCTACACCTTC
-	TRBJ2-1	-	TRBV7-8	CASSVRQSHNEQFF	TGTGCCAGCAGCGTCCGACAGTCCCATAATGAGCAGTTCTTC
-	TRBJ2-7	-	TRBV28	CASSSPIWGVYEQYF	TGTGCCAGCAGTTCTCCCATTTGGGGGGTGTACGAGCAGTACTTC
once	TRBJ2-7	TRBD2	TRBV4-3	CASSHHRLAGRSYEQYF	TGCGCCAGCAGCCATCATAGACTAGCGGGACGTTCCTACGAGCAGTACTTC
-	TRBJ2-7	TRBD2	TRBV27	CASSLRLAGIHEQYF	TGTGCCAGCAGTTTAAGGCTAGCGGGAATCCACGAGCAGTACTTC
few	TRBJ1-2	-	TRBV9	CASSVTGPRTNGYTF	TGTGCCAGCAGCGTAACAGGTCCTAGGACGAATGGCTACACCTTC
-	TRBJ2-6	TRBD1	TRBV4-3	CASSSRTGVNSGANVLTF	TGCGCCAGCAGCTCCCGGACAGGGGTCAACTCTGGGGCCAACGTCCTGACTTTC
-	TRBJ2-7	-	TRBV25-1	CASSELSGASTYEQYF	TGTGCCAGCAGTGAATTGTCGGGAGCGTCTACCTACGAGCAGTACTTC
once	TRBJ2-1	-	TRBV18	CASSQQVLAPINEQFF	TGTGCCAGCTCACAACAGGTACTAGCCCCAATTAATGAGCAGTTCTTC
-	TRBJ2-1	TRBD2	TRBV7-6	CASSPPRGTRGHNEQFF	TGTGCCAGCAGCCCTCCACGCGGGACTAGAGGACACAATGAGCAGTTCTTC
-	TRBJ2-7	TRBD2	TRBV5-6	CASSLFYSGRAKKGQYF	TGTGCCAGCAGCTTGTTCTATAGCGGGAGGGCCAAAAAAGGGCAGTACTTC
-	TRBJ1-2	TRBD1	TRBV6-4	CASSADRNYGYTF	TGTGCCAGCAGTGCGGACAGGAACTATGGCTACACCTTC
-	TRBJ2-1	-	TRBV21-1	CASSKAGGLAGNSYNEQFF	TGTGCCAGCAGCAAAGCGGGGGGCCTAGCGGGAAACTCCTACAATGAGCAGTTCTTC
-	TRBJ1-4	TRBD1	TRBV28	CASSPPGQGKEKLFF	TGTGCCAGCAGTCCACCGGGACAGGGGAAGGAAAAACTGTTTTTT
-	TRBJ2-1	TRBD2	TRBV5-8	CASTPGTRGHEQFF	TGTGCCAGCACCCCCGGGACTAGGGGCCATGAGCAGTTCTTC
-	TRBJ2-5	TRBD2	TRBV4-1	CASSQVRPGGAETQYF	TGCGCCAGCAGCCAAGTCCGCCCGGGAGGGGCGGAGACCCAGTACTTC
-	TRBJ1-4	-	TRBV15	CATSGPDRREGEKLFF	TGTGCCACCAGCGGGCCAGACAGGCGCGAGGGTGAAAAACTGTTTTTT
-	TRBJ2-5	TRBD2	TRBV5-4	CASSLDGRANLETQYF	TGTGCCAGCAGCTTGGACGGGAGGGCCAATCTAGAGACCCAGTACTTC
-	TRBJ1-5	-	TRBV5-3	CARSGKTGISIEPQHF	TGTGCCAGAAGCGGGAAGACAGGTATTTCAATAGAGCCCCAGCATTTT
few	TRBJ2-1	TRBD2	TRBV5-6	CASSLVGGSSYNEQFF	TGTGCCAGCAGCTTGGTTGGCGGGAGCTCCTACAATGAGCAGTTCTTC
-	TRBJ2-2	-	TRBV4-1	CASGQVENTGELFF	TGCGCCAGCGGGCAGGTAGAGAACACCGGGGAGCTGTTTTTT
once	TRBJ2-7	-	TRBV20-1	CSASSGDEQYF	TGCAGTGCTAGTTCCGGGGATGAGCAGTACTTC
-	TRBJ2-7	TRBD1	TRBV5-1	CASSDDLRDRGLEQYF	TGCGCCAGCAGCGACGACTTACGGGACAGGGGATTAGAGCAGTACTTC
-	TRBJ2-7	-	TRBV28	CASNSRPFTGAYEQYF	TGTGCCAGCAACTCCCGGCCCTTTACGGGAGCCTACGAGCAGTACTTC
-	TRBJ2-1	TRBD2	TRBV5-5	CASNLSGGPCLVYNEQFF	TGTGCCAGCAACCTTTCGGGAGGGCCCTGCCTGGTTTATAATGAGCAGTTCTTC
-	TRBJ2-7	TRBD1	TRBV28	CASSWGQGAFYEQYF	TGTGCCAGCAGTTGGGGGCAGGGGGCTTTCTACGAGCAGTACTTC
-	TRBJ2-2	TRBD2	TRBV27	CASSLSETSEITGELFF	TGTGCCAGCAGTTTAAGTGAGACTAGCGAGATTACCGGGGAGCTGTTTTTT
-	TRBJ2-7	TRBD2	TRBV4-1	CASSRTSGRSKEYEQYF	TGCGCCAGCAGCCGGACTAGCGGGAGGTCGAAGGAGTACGAGCAGTACTTC
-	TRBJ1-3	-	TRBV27	CASSFRDSGNTIYF	TGTGCCAGCAGTTTCCGGGACTCTGGAAACACCATATATTTT